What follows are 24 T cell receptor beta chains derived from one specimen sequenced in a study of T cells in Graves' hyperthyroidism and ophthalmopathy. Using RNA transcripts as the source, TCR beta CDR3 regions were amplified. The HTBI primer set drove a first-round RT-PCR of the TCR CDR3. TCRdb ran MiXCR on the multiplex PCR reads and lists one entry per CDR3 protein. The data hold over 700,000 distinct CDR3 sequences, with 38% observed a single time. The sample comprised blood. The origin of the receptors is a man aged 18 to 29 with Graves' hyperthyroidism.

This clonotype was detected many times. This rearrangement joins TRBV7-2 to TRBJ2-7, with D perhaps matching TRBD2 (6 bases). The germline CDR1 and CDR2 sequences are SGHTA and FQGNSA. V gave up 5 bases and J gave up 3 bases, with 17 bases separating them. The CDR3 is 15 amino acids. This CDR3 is CASSQREAGNYEQYF. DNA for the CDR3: TGTGCCAGCAGCCAAAGGGAGGCAGGGAACTACGAGCAGTACTTC.

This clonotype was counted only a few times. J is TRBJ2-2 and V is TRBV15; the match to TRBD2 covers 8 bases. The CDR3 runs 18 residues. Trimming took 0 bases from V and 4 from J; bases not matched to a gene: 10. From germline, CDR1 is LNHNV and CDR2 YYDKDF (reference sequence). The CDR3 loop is CATSREDGSGGVTGELFF. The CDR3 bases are TGTGCCACCAGCAGAGAAGACGGTTCGGGGGGGGTCACCGGGGAGCTGTTTTTT.

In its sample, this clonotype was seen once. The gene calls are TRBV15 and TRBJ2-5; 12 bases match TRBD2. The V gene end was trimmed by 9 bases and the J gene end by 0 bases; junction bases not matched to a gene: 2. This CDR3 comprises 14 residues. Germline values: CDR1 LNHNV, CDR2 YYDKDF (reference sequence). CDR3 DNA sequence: TGTGCCACTCGGACTAGCGGGAACCAAGAGACCCAGTACTTC. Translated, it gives CATRTSGNQETQYF.

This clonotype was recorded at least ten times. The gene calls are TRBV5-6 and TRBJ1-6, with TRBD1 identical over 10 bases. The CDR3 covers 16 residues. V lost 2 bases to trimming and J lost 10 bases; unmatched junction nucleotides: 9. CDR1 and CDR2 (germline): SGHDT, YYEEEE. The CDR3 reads CASSLRPGQGRSPLHF. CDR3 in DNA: TGTGCCAGCAGCTTACGACCGGGACAGGGGCGATCACCCCTCCACTTT.

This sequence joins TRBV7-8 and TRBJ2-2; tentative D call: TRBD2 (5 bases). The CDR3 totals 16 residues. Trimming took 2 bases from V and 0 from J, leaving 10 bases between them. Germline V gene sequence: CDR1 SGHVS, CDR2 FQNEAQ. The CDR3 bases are TGTGCCAGCAGCTTAAGCGGTCCACCGAACACCGGGGAGCTGTTTTTT. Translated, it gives CASSLSGPPNTGELFF.

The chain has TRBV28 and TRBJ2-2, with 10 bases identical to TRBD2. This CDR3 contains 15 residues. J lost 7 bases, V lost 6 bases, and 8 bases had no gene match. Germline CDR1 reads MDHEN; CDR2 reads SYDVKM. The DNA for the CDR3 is TGTGCCAGCAGCATTCCGGGACTAGCGATCGGGGAGCTGTTTTTT. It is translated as CASSIPGLAIGELFF.

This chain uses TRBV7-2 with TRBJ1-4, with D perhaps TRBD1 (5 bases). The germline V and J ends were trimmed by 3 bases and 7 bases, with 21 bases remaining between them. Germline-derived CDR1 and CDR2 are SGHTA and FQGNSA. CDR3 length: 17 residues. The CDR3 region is CASSFTDSRARAEKLFF. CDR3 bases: TGTGCCAGCAGCTTCACAGACAGCAGGGCTCGCGCTGAAAAACTGTTTTTT. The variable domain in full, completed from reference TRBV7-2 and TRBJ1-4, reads GAGVSQSPSNKVTEKGKDVELRCDPISGHTALYWYRQSLGQGLEFLIYFQGNSAPDKSGLPSDRFSAERTGGSVSTLTIQRTQQEDSAVYLCASSFTDSRARAEKLFFGSGTQLSVL.

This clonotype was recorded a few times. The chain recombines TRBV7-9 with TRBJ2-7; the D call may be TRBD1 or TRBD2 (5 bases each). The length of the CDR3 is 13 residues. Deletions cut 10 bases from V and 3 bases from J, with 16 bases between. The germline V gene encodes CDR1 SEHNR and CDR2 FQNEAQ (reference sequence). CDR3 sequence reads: CATASRDDYEQYF. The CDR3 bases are TGTGCCACCGCCTCCCGGGACGACTACGAGCAGTACTTC.

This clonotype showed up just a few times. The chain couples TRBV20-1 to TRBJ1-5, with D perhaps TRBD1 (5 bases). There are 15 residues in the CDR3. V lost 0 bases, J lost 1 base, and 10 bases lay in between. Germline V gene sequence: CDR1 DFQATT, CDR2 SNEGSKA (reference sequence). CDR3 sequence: CSARDRQGSNQPQHF. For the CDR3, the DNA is TGCAGTGCTAGAGATCGGCAGGGAAGCAATCAGCCCCAGCATTTT.

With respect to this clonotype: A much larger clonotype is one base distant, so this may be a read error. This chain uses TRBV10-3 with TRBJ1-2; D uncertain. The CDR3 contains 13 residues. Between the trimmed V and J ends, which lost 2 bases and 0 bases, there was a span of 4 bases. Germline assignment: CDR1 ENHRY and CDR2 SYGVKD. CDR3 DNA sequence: TGTGCCATCAGTGAGCCAGCTAACTATGGCTACACCTTC. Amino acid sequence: CAISEPANYGYTF.

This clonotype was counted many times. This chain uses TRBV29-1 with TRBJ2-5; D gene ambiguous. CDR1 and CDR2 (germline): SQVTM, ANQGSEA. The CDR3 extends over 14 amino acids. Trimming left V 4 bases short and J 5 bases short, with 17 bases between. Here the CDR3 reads CSVGIGQRGETQYF. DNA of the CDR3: TGCAGCGTTGGCATCGGGCAGCGTGGCGAGACCCAGTACTTC. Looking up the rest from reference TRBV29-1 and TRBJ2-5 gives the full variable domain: SAVISQKPSRDICQRGTSLTIQCQVDSQVTMMFWYRQQPGQSLTLIATANQGSEATYESGFVIDKFPISRPNLTFSTLTVSNMSPEDSSIYLCSVGIGQRGETQYFGPGTRLLVL.

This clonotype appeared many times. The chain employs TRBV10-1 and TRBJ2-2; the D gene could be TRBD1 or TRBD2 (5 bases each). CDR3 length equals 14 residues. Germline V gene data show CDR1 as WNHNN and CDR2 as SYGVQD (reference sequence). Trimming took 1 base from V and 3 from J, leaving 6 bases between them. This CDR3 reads CASSELGDTGELFF. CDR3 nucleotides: TGCGCCAGCAGTGAGTTGGGGGACACCGGGGAGCTGTTTTTT.

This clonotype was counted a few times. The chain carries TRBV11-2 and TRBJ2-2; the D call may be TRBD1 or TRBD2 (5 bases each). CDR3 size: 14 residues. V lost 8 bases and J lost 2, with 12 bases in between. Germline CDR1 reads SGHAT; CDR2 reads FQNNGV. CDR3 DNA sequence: TGTGCCAGCTCCGTCGGGACCAACACCGGGGAGCTGTTTTTT. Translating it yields CASSVGTNTGELFF.

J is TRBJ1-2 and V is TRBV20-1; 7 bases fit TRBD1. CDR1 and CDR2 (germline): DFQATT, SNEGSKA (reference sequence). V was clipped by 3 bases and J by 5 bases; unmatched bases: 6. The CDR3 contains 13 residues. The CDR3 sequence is CSASRGFEYGYTF. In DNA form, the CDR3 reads TGCAGTGCTAGCAGGGGGTTCGAATATGGCTACACCTTC.

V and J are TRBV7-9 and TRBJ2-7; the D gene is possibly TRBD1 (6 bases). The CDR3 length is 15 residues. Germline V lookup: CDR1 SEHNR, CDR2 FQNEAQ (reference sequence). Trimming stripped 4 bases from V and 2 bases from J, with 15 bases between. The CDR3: CASSSPSQGTYEQYF. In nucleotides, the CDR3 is TGTGCCAGCAGCTCCCCGTCACAGGGAACCTACGAGCAGTACTTC.

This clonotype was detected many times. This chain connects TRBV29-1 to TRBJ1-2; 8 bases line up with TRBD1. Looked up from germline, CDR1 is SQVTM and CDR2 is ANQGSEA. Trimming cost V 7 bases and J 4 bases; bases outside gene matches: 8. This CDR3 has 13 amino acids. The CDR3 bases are TGCAGCGCTAACGACAGGGGAGGCTATGGCTACACCTTC. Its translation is CSANDRGGYGYTF.

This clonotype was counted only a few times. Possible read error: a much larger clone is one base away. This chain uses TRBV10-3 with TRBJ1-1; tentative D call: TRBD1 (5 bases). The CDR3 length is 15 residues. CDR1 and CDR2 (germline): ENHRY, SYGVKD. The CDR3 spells CAVSEGRGGNTEAFF. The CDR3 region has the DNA TGTGCCGTCAGTGAGGGGCGGGGAGGGAACACTGAAGCTTTCTTT.

The CDR3 loop is CASSFSTSGDEQYF. The CDR3 coding sequence is TGTGCCAGCAGTTTTTCGACTAGCGGAGACGAGCAGTACTTC. The chain combines TRBV7-2 with TRBJ2-7; 9 bases fit TRBD2. Germline trimming cut 6 bases from V and 5 bases from J; bases unmatched to any gene: 8. Germline V CDR1 and CDR2: SGHTA, FQGNSA. There are 14 residues in the CDR3.

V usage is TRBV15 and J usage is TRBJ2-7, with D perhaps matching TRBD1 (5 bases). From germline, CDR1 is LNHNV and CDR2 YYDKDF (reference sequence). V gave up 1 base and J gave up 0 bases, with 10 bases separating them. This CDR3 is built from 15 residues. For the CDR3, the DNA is TGTGCCACCAGCAGAGTAGGAAGGGGCTCCTACGAGCAGTACTTC. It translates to CATSRVGRGSYEQYF.

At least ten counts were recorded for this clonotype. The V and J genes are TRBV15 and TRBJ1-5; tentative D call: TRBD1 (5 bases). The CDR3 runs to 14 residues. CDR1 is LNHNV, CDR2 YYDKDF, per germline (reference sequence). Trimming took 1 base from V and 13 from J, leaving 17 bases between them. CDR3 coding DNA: TGTGCCACCAGCAGAGGTGACATGAAAGGGGCACAGCATTTT. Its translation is CATSRGDMKGAQHF.

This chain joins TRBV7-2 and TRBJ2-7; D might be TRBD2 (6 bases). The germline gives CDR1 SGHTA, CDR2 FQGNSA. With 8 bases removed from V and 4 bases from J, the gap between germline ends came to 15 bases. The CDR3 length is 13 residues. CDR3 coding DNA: TGTGCCAGCTGCCCGGGAAGCGGGTACGAGCAGTACTTC. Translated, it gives CASCPGSGYEQYF.

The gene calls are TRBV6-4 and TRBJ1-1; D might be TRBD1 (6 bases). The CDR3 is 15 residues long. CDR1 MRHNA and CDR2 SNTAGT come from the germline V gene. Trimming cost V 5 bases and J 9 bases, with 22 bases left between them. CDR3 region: CASSLRGRDTRKAFF. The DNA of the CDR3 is TGTGCCAGCAGTCTGCGCGGCCGGGACACAAGGAAAGCTTTCTTT.

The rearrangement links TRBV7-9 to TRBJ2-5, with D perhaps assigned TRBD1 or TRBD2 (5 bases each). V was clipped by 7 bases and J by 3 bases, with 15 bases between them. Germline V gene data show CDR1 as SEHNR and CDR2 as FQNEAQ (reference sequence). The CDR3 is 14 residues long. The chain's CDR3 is CASKPIRDEETQYF. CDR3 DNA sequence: TGTGCCAGCAAACCTATCCGGGACGAAGAGACCCAGTACTTC.

CDR3 region: CASSEVGTEAFF. The DNA for the CDR3 is TGTGCCAGCAGCGAGGTGGGCACTGAAGCTTTCTTT. This rearrangement joins TRBV9 to TRBJ1-1; D gene ambiguous. The CDR3 has 12 amino acids. Trimming took 3 bases from V and 4 from J, leaving 7 bases between them. In germline, CDR1 is SGDLS, CDR2 YYNGEE.